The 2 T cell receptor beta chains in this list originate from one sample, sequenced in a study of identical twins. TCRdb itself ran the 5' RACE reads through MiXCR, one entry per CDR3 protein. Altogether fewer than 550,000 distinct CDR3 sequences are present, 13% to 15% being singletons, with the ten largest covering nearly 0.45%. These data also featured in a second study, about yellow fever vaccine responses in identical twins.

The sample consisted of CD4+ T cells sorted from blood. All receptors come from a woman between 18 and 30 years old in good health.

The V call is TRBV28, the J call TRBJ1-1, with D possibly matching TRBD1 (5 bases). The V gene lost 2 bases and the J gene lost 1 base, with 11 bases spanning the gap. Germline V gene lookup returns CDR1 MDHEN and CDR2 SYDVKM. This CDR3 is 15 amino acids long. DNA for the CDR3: TGTGCCAGCAGTTTAGAAAGGACACGGAACACTGAAGCTTTCTTT. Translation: CASSLERTRNTEAFF. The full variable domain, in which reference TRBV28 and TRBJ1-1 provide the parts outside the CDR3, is DVKVTQSSRYLVKRTGEKVFLECVQDMDHENMFWYRQDPGLGLRLIYFSYDVKMKEKGDIPEGYSVSREKKERFSLILESASTNQTSMYLCASSLERTRNTEAFFGQGTRLTVV.

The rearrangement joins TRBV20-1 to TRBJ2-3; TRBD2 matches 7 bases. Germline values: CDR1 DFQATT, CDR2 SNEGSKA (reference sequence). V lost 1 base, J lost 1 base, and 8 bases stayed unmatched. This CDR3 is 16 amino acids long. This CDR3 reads CSARGAEAGRTDTQYF. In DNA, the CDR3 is TGCAGTGCTAGAGGGGCCGAAGCGGGACGCACAGATACGCAGTATTTT.